The rows below give T cell receptor beta chains drawn from one sample of a study of T cell changes during pregnancy in multiple sclerosis. The protocol was immunoSEQ multiplex PCR, while the TCRdb copy is restricted to in-frame clones and leaves out a portion. The data hold about 68,000 clones, with about 92% observed a single time. The sample was peripheral blood, taken in the second trimester of pregnancy. These receptors came from a female donor in good health, enrolled as a control in a pregnancy study. The CDR3 runs from the conserved cysteine through the conserved F or W. A D gene is named only where the DNA matches it firmly. Not all rows give a size; the values are once, few, many and, for expanded clones, a class.

V: TRBV25-1
J: TRBJ2-7
D: .
size: .
CDR3: CASSGLKEKYEQYF
DNA: TGTGCCAGCAGCGGTTTAAAGGAGAAATACGAGCAGTACTTC

V: TRBV27
J: TRBJ1-5
D: TRBD1
size: .
CDR3: CASSLTGGLGNQPQHF
DNA: TGTGCCAGCAGTTTAACAGGGGGGTTGGGCAATCAGCCCCAGCATTTT

V: TRBV25-1
J: TRBJ2-3
D: TRBD2
size: .
CDR3: CASSESSGRASQYF
DNA: TGTGCCAGCAGTGAATCGAGCGGGAGGGCGTCACAGTATTTT

V: TRBV4-3
J: TRBJ1-2
D: .
size: .
CDR3: CASSQDRGSPYGGYTF
DNA: TGCGCCAGCAGCCAAGATCGGGGGTCCCCTTATGGTGGCTACACCTTC

V: TRBV29-1
J: TRBJ1-2
D: .
size: .
CDR3: CSVVETKKGYGYTF
DNA: TGCAGCGTTGTCGAGACAAAAAAAGGCTATGGCTACACCTTC

V: TRBV6-4
J: TRBJ2-1
D: TRBD2
size: few
CDR3: CASSEETGGLNEQFF
DNA: TGTGCCAGCAGTGAAGAAACGGGAGGGCTCAATGAGCAGTTCTTC

V: TRBV7-2
J: TRBJ1-2
D: .
size: .
CDR3: CASTFGGSGRYGYTF
DNA: TGTGCCAGCACCTTTGGGGGGAGTGGGAGGTATGGCTACACCTTC

V: TRBV6-1
J: TRBJ1-5
D: TRBD1
size: .
CDR3: CASREQGSQPQHF
DNA: TGTGCCAGCAGGGAACAGGGGAGTCAGCCCCAGCATTTT

V: TRBV30
J: TRBJ2-7
D: TRBD1
size: .
CDR3: CAWSRDRDYEQYF
DNA: TGTGCCTGGAGTAGGGACAGGGACTACGAGCAGTACTTC

V: TRBV28
J: TRBJ1-4
D: TRBD1
size: .
CDR3: CASSFGTATNEKLFF
DNA: TGTGCCAGCAGTTTCGGGACAGCAACTAATGAAAAACTGTTTTTT

V: TRBV9
J: TRBJ2-7
D: TRBD1
size: .
CDR3: CASSRDRGPGEQYF
DNA: TGTGCCAGCTCCCGGGACAGGGGGCCGGGGGAGCAGTACTTC

V: TRBV5-1
J: TRBJ2-2
D: TRBD2
size: .
CDR3: CASTPALAGAGTGELFF
DNA: TGCGCCAGCACCCCGGCCCTAGCGGGAGCGGGTACCGGGGAGCTGTTTTTT

V: TRBV4-1
J: TRBJ2-7
D: TRBD2
size: .
CDR3: CASSPTLAGAYEQYF
DNA: TGCGCCAGCAGCCCTACACTAGCGGGAGCTTACGAGCAGTACTTC

V: TRBV7-6
J: TRBJ2-7
D: .
size: .
CDR3: CASSLGGRWEGDEQYF
DNA: TGTGCCAGCAGCTTAGGGGGTCGATGGGAGGGGGACGAGCAGTACTTC

V: TRBV28
J: TRBJ2-7
D: .
size: .
CDR3: CASTPGESYEQYF
DNA: TGTGCCAGCACCCCAGGGGAGTCCTACGAGCAGTACTTC

V: TRBV7-9
J: TRBJ1-2
D: .
size: .
CDR3: CASSLYRAGYTF
DNA: TGTGCCAGCAGCCTTTACAGGGCTGGCTACACCTTC

V: TRBV7-9
J: TRBJ2-5
D: .
size: once
CDR3: CASRNQRGQETQYF
DNA: TGTGCCAGCAGAAACCAACGGGGCCAAGAGACCCAGTACTTC

V: TRBV28
J: TRBJ1-5
D: .
size: once
CDR3: CASSSTVSNQPQHF
DNA: TGTGCCAGCAGCTCGACAGTGTCCAATCAGCCCCAGCATTTT

V: TRBV7-9
J: TRBJ2-1
D: TRBD1
size: .
CDR3: CASSRDRGNEQFF
DNA: TGTGCCAGCAGCCGGGACAGGGGTAATGAGCAGTTCTTC

V: TRBV5-5
J: TRBJ2-1
D: .
size: .
CDR3: CASSRDRWNEQFF
DNA: TGTGCCAGCAGCCGTGACAGATGGAATGAGCAGTTCTTC

V: TRBV25-1
J: TRBJ2-7
D: TRBD1
size: .
CDR3: CASSETARTGTSYEQYF
DNA: TGTGCCAGCAGTGAAACCGCCCGGACAGGGACCTCCTACGAGCAGTACTTC

V: TRBV2
J: TRBJ2-7
D: TRBD1
size: .
CDR3: CASSLGQGHYEQYF
DNA: TGTGCCAGCAGTTTGGGACAGGGACACTACGAGCAGTACTTC

V: TRBV7-2
J: TRBJ2-3
D: TRBD2
size: .
CDR3: CASSVAGRSTDTQYF
DNA: TGTGCCAGCAGCGTGGCCGGGAGGAGCACAGATACGCAGTATTTT

V: TRBV28
J: TRBJ2-1
D: TRBD1
size: .
CDR3: CASRSGGPSYNEQFF
DNA: TGTGCCAGCAGATCAGGGGGCCCCTCCTACAATGAGCAGTTCTTC

V: TRBV27
J: TRBJ1-3
D: TRBD1
size: .
CDR3: CASSGTGALSGNTIYF
DNA: TGTGCCAGCAGTGGCACAGGGGCCCTCTCTGGAAACACCATATATTTT

V: TRBV27
J: TRBJ2-5
D: .
size: .
CDR3: CASSSRLRQETQYF
DNA: TGTGCCAGCAGTTCCCGACTACGCCAAGAGACCCAGTACTTC

V: TRBV18
J: TRBJ2-5
D: .
size: .
CDR3: CASSPSPSGTQYF
DNA: TGTGCCAGCTCACCGTCCCCGTCCGGGACCCAGTACTTC

V: TRBV4-1
J: TRBJ2-3
D: TRBD2
size: once
CDR3: CASSQVGLALDTQYF
DNA: TGCGCCAGCAGCCAAGTGGGACTAGCTTTAGATACGCAGTATTTT

V: TRBV7-2
J: TRBJ1-6
D: .
size: .
CDR3: CASSLGSGSRNSPLHF
DNA: TGTGCCAGCAGCTTAGGATCAGGCTCCCGGAATTCACCCCTCCACTTT

V: TRBV2
J: TRBJ1-1
D: .
size: .
CDR3: CASTNTEAFF
DNA: TGTGCCAGCACTAACACTGAAGCTTTCTTT

V: TRBV28
J: TRBJ2-7
D: TRBD2
size: .
CDR3: CASSFWTSGSTYEQYF
DNA: TGTGCCAGCAGTTTCTGGACTAGCGGGAGTACCTACGAGCAGTACTTC

V: TRBV25-1
J: TRBJ2-2
D: TRBD1
size: .
CDR3: CASTPDRDTGELFF
DNA: TGTGCCAGCACCCCAGACAGGGACACCGGGGAGCTGTTTTTT

V: TRBV6-5
J: TRBJ2-7
D: TRBD1
size: .
CDR3: CASSHPGQGSYEQYF
DNA: TGTGCCAGCAGTCACCCCGGACAGGGGTCCTACGAGCAGTACTTC

V: TRBV7-9
J: TRBJ2-1
D: .
size: .
CDR3: CASSPSAGRNEQFF
DNA: TGTGCCAGCAGCCCCTCCGCGGGTCGCAATGAGCAGTTCTTC

V: TRBV15
J: TRBJ2-5
D: .
size: .
CDR3: CATSRAGQGETQYF
DNA: TGTGCCACCAGCAGAGCAGGGCAAGGGGAGACCCAGTACTTC

V: TRBV25-1
J: TRBJ2-7
D: .
size: .
CDR3: CASRGTGPAGGLVYEQYF
DNA: TGTGCCAGCAGGGGGACAGGGCCAGCGGGAGGGCTGGTCTACGAGCAGTACTTC

V: TRBV5-5
J: TRBJ2-1
D: TRBD2
size: .
CDR3: CASSSPGLGKNEQFF
DNA: TGTGCCAGCAGCTCACCGGGACTAGGGAAAAATGAGCAGTTCTTC

V: TRBV7-6
J: TRBJ1-3
D: TRBD1
size: .
CDR3: CASSSTGGFGNTIYF
DNA: TGTGCCAGCAGCTCCACAGGGGGATTTGGAAACACCATATATTTT

V: TRBV19
J: TRBJ2-2
D: TRBD2
size: .
CDR3: CASRGLAENTGELFF
DNA: TGTGCCAGCCGGGGACTAGCGGAGAACACCGGGGAGCTGTTTTTT

V: TRBV7-2
J: TRBJ2-7
D: TRBD1
size: .
CDR3: CASSLPTGWYEQYF
DNA: TGTGCCAGCAGCTTACCGACAGGGTGGTACGAGCAGTACTTC

V: TRBV4-3
J: TRBJ1-1
D: .
size: .
CDR3: CASSPRAGVSTEAFF
DNA: TGCGCCAGCAGCCCTAGGGCAGGGGTTAGCACTGAAGCTTTCTTT

V: TRBV18
J: TRBJ1-4
D: .
size: .
CDR3: CASSPDRWTNEKLFF
DNA: TGTGCCAGCTCACCTGACAGGTGGACTAATGAAAAACTGTTTTTT

V: TRBV5-5
J: TRBJ2-3
D: TRBD2
size: .
CDR3: CASSGSGRPSTDTQYF
DNA: TGTGCCAGCAGCGGTAGCGGGCGGCCTAGCACAGATACGCAGTATTTT

V: TRBV28
J: TRBJ1-1
D: .
size: .
CDR3: CASSLYGGRTEAFF
DNA: TGTGCCAGCAGTTTATACGGGGGGAGGACTGAAGCTTTCTTT

V: TRBV5-1
J: TRBJ2-6
D: TRBD2
size: .
CDR3: CASSALDSGRAGANVLTF
DNA: TGCGCCAGCAGCGCATTAGATAGCGGGAGAGCTGGGGCCAACGTCCTGACTTTC

V: TRBV10-1
J: TRBJ2-4
D: TRBD2
size: once
CDR3: CASSEGLAGAYIQYF
DNA: TGCGCCAGCAGTGAGGGACTAGCGGGAGCGTATATTCAGTACTTC

V: TRBV11-2
J: TRBJ2-2
D: .
size: .
CDR3: CASSSLGDTGELFF
DNA: TGTGCCAGCAGCTCCCTCGGGGACACCGGGGAGCTGTTTTTT

V: TRBV28
J: TRBJ2-5
D: .
size: .
CDR3: CASSFGGAETQYF
DNA: TGTGCCAGCAGTTTTGGAGGGGCCGAGACCCAGTACTTC

V: TRBV5-6
J: TRBJ2-1
D: .
size: once
CDR3: CASSLSGYDEQFF
DNA: TGTGCCAGCAGCTTGTCAGGGTACGATGAGCAGTTCTTC

V: TRBV10-3
J: TRBJ2-6
D: .
size: once
CDR3: CATQEPGSGANVLTF
DNA: TGTGCCACGCAGGAGCCGGGATCTGGGGCCAACGTCCTGACTTTC

V: TRBV6-1
J: TRBJ1-3
D: .
size: .
CDR3: CASSEGGVYTIYF
DNA: TGTGCCAGCAGTGAAGGGGGGGTATACACCATATATTTT

V: TRBV7-9
J: TRBJ2-7
D: .
size: .
CDR3: CASSLATDPYEQYF
DNA: TGTGCCAGCAGCCTCGCGACAGATCCCTACGAGCAGTACTTC

V: TRBV6-4
J: TRBJ2-1
D: TRBD2
size: .
CDR3: CASSLTSGENNEQFF
DNA: TGTGCCAGCAGCCTTACTAGCGGGGAGAACAATGAGCAGTTCTTC

V: TRBV9
J: TRBJ2-1
D: TRBD1
size: .
CDR3: CASSVGTGGGYEQFF
DNA: TGTGCCAGCAGCGTAGGTACAGGGGGCGGCTATGAGCAGTTCTTC

V: TRBV6-1
J: TRBJ2-6
D: .
size: .
CDR3: CASSEILRGSGANVLTF
DNA: TGTGCCAGCAGTGAAATATTACGAGGCTCTGGGGCCAACGTCCTGACTTTC

V: TRBV7-2
J: TRBJ2-1
D: .
size: .
CDR3: CATTGDSPYNEQFF
DNA: TGTGCCACCACAGGGGACTCGCCCTACAATGAGCAGTTCTTC

V: TRBV7-3
J: TRBJ2-2
D: .
size: .
CDR3: CASSSANTGELFF
DNA: TGTGCCAGCAGCTCCGCGAACACCGGGGAGCTGTTTTTT

V: TRBV27
J: TRBJ2-7
D: .
size: .
CDR3: CASSLVGGGEQYF
DNA: TGTGCCAGCAGTTTAGTGGGAGGCGGCGAGCAGTACTTC

V: TRBV27
J: TRBJ2-7
D: TRBD2
size: once
CDR3: CASSWRERVYEQYF
DNA: TGTGCCAGCAGTTGGCGGGAGCGGGTCTACGAGCAGTACTTC